A single T cell receptor beta chain is shown here with its context. Its antigen is still unknown. The PCR used 60 Vbeta and 13 Jbeta primers. Here immunoSEQ multiplex PCR was the method, and the copy in TCRdb shows in-frame clones only, minus some. The table has roughly 120,000 clones, about three quarters seen once. The entry originates in a study of cytomegalovirus exposure and HLA in healthy donors. General study results and limits: Likely technical artifact: a cluster of highly shared sequence variants.

CDR3 length: 12 amino acids. Looked up from germline, CDR1 is GTSNPN and CDR2 is SVGIG (reference sequence). Trimming pared 3 bases from V and 2 bases from J, leaving 7 bases between. Sequencing was performed on PBMCs. The TCR originated in a woman in her thirties or forties in good health and CMV-seropositive. The rearrangement uses TRBV30 and TRBJ1-2, with TRBD1 as a possible D gene (6 bases). The DNA for the CDR3 is TGTGCCTGGAGCCAGGGGAACTATGGCTACACCTTC. Protein product: CAWSQGNYGYTF.